The present T cell receptor beta chain was sequenced within a study of shared clonotypes between healthy human individuals (dated by TCRdb to between 2020 and 2021). In terms of the full investigation: The cohort included three men and a couple of women between 18 and 49 years of age. To increase sequencing depth and limit assay-specific biases, TCR repertoire library preparation and sequencing were carried out by different laboratories using diverse techniques. For each donor, CD4 naive and CD4 memory were each given three plates, CD8 naive was given two plates, and CD8 memory was given one plate. To estimate repertoire size and how much clonotypes are shared between individuals, the study performed deep sequencing of blood TCR repertoires from about five healthy adults. Leukapheresis yielded between about 0.9 and 8.9 billion PBMCs per donor.

The investigation overall reported the following: Sampling was limited to blood, and TCR repertoires in tissue likely differ from TCR repertoires in blood. About 4.5% of naive CD4, 3.5% of naive CD8, 2.3% of memory CD4, and 0.35% to 0.5% of memory CD8 clonotypes were shared across several donors. Naive subsets generally had larger estimated clonotype richness than memory subsets. Clonotypes shared by all four sorted-subset donors showed higher generation probabilities than non-shared clonotypes. Rarefaction of sorted-subset datasets indicated incomplete sequencing despite the large sequencing depth. The small number of donors limited the genetic and exposure-history diversity represented. Pairwise subsampling indicated that sequencing depth was expected to affect the degree of clonotype sharing among donors.

The CDR3 goes from the cysteine to the phenylalanine over 14 residues. Only CDR3 DNA remains: 42 bases, in frame from the first base. CDR1 is given as MGHRA and CDR2 as YSYEKL, both from the germline V gene. V is cut back by 4 bases and J by 9 bases, with 6 bases in the junction unmatched. The donors were healthy, HIV-negative adults with no recently reported acute infections or vaccinations. Only Caucasian adults living in Nashville, Tennessee, USA were represented among the donors. CD4+ T cells were enriched by magnetic negative selection, after which naive cells were positively selected on CD45RA and the negative fraction was taken as the memory subset. After blood collection by leukapheresis, PBMCs were isolated using Ficoll-Histopaque density gradient centrifugation and then cryopreserved in the vapor phase of liquid nitrogen. Analytical flow cytometry was used to check the purity and quantity of every magnetically sorted T cell population. Genomic DNA was isolated from every sorted fraction and measured by UV absorbance on a Nanodrop 2000c.

As regards this clone: This clone's antigen is unknown. Per-base quality was not reported, and no clone a single base away is much larger than it.

Using the deep immunoSEQ assay, TCR CDR3 regions were amplified from genomic DNA by multiplex PCR. For each cell subset, the extracted genomic DNA was distributed evenly across all wells of several immunoSEQ 96-well plates, and each plate served as one replicate. For sorted subsets, 200 to 250 ng of genomic DNA, equivalent to roughly 33,000 T cell genomes, went into each replicate PCR. Purified libraries were measured with a Qubit 3.0 fluorometer, size-checked on a Bioanalyzer 2100, and measured again with the KAPA Library Quantification kit. Every immunoSEQ 96-well plate was sequenced on a separate single-read 150-cycle Illumina NextSeq 550 flow cell. The source study handled its data this way. Because the immunoSEQ output held only junctional sequences and lacked quality scores, the filtering could not match the filtering applied to full-length reads. To assign V/J genes and CDR3, sequences were annotated using PyIR, a Python wrapper for IgBLAST v1.9, with IMGT germline references. Reads were removed for weak V/J assignments (E-value above 1e-6), missing CDR3, stop codons, out-of-frame junctions, or ambiguous translated residues. V3J clonotypes were defined as sequences sharing the same inferred V gene, J gene, and CDR3 amino acid sequence. To compute the percentage overlap between repertoires, the number of shared unique clonotypes was divided by the size of the smaller repertoire. RTK rarefaction, the Chao1 estimator, and Recon v2.1 estimates of unobserved clonotypes were used to assess repertoire richness. Generation probabilities for all TCRbeta clonotypes obtained by the gDNA method from a handful of donors were computed using OLGA. Drawn from immuneACCESS, this table holds only the in-frame rearrangements with V and J called that TCRdb kept. Clones are partly lost; checked studies trace under half to an unresolved V gene and leave the rest unexplained. V and J calls and clone size are copied from that table; D and trimming were computed from the DNA. The sample includes fewer than 1.6 million clones, with approximately 98.5% observed a single time. The ten most abundant clones make up 0.3% to 0.45% of the sample.

Sequencing was carried out using naive CD4+ T cells sorted from blood. This specimen's cell subset or site label, interpreted: CD45RA+ positively selected. The chain couples TRBV4-1 to TRBJ2-1, with 10 bases matching TRBD1. The clonotype was recovered from a young man in good health. The DNA reads TGCGCCAGCAGCCCCCGGGACAGGGGAGCTGAGCAGTTCTTC. This codes for CASSPRDRGAEQFF.